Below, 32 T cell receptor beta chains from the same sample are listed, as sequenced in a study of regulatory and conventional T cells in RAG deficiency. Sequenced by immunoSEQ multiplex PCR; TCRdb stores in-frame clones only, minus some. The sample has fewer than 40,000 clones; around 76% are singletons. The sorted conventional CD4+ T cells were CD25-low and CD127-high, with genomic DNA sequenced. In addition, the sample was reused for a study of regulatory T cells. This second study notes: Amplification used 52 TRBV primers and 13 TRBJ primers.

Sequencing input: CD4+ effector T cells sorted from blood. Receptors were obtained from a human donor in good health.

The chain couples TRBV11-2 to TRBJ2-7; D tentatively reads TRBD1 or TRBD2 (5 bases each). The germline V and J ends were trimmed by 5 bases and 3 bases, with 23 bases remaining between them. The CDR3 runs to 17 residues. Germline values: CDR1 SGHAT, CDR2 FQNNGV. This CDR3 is CASSPGLMGVENYEQYF. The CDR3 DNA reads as TGTGCCAGCAGCCCCGGACTTATGGGGGTCGAAAACTACGAGCAGTACTTC. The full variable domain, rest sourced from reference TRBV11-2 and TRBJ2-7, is EAGVAQSPRYKIIEKRQSVAFWCNPISGHATLYWYQQILGQGPKLLIQFQNNGVVDDSQLPKDRFSAERLKGVDSTLKIQPAKLEDSAVYLCASSPGLMGVENYEQYFGPGTRLTVT.

The DNA for the CDR3 is TGTGCCAGCAGTTATTGGACTCCCGCAACTAATGAAAAACTGTTTTTT. It codes for CASSYWTPATNEKLFF. The V gene is TRBV6-5, the J gene TRBJ1-4, with no clear D. Trimming took off 3 bases at V and 0 bases at J, with 11 bases between the two ends. The CDR3 extends over 16 amino acids. The germline CDR1 and CDR2 sequences are MNHEY and SVGAGI.

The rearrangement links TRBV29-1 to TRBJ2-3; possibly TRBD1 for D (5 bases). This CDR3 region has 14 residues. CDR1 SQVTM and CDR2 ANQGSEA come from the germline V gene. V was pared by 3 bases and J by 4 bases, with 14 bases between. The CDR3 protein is CSVDQLAGPDTQYF. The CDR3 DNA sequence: TGCAGCGTTGATCAGTTGGCAGGGCCAGATACGCAGTATTTT.

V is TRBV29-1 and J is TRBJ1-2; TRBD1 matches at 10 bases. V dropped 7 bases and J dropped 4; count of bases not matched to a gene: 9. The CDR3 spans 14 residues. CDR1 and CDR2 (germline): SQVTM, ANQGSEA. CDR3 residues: CSAQTGGFSYGYTF. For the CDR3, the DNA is TGCAGCGCCCAGACAGGGGGCTTTAGCTATGGCTACACCTTC.

CDR3 loop: CASRDRGAPSQPQHF. The CDR3 DNA reads as TGTGCCAGCAGGGACAGGGGGGCTCCGAGCCAGCCCCAGCATTTT. The chain employs TRBV6-1 and TRBJ1-5, with 10 nucleotides matching TRBD1. The CDR3 sequence is 15 residues long. CDR1 MNHNS and CDR2 SASEGT come from the germline V gene. J gave up 7 bases and V 6 bases, and 9 bases lay outside the gene matches.

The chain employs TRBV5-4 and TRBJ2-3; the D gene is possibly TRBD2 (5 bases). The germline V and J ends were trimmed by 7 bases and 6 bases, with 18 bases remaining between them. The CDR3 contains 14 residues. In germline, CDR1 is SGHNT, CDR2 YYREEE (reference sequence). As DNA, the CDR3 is TGTGCCAGCGGCCGGGATCCGAAAGATGATACGCAGTATTTT. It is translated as CASGRDPKDDTQYF.

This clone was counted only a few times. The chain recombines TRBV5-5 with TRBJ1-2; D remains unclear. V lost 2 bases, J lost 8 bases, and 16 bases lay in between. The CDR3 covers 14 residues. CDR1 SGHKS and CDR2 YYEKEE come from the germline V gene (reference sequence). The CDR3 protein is CASSFNTQLRGYTF. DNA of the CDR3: TGTGCCAGCAGCTTCAATACTCAGTTGAGGGGCTACACCTTC.

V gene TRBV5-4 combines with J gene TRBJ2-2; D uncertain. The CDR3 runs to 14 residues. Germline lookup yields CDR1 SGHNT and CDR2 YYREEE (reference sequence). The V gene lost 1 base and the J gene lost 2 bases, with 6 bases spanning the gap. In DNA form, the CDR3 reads TGTGCCAGCAGCTTGACTCCAAACACCGGGGAGCTGTTTTTT. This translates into CASSLTPNTGELFF.

The CDR3 DNA reads as TGTGCCAGCAGCACGCAGGGGGCGCGGGAAAAACTGTTTTTT. Translated: CASSTQGAREKLFF. The V gene is TRBV9, the J gene TRBJ1-4; 8 nucleotides line up with TRBD1. CDR1 is SGDLS, CDR2 YYNGEE, per germline. This CDR3 comprises 14 residues. The junction had 7 bases not matched to a gene; V was cut back by 4 bases and J by 8 bases.

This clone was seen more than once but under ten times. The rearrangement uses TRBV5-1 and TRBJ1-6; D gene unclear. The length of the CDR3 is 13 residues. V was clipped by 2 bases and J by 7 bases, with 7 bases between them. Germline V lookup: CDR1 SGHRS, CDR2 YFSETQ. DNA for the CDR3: TGCGCCAGCAGCTTCAGTGGCAATTCACCCCTCCACTTT. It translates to CASSFSGNSPLHF.

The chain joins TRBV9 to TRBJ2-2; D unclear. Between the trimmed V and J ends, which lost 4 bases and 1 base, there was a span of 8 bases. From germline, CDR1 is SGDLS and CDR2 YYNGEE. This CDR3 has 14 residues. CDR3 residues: CASSPRGNTGELFF. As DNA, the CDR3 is TGTGCCAGCAGCCCTCGCGGGAACACCGGGGAGCTGTTTTTT. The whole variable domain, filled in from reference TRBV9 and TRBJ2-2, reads DSGVTQTPKHLITATGQRVTLRCSPRSGDLSVYWYQQSLDQGLQFLIQYYNGEERAKGNILERFSAQQFPDLHSELNLSSLELGDSALYFCASSPRGNTGELFFGEGSRLTVL.

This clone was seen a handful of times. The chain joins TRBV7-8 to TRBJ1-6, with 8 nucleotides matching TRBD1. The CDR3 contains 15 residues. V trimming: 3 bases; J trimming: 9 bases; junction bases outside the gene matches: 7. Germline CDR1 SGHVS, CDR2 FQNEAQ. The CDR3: CASSFAGGSSSPLHF. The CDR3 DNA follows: TGTGCCAGCAGCTTCGCAGGGGGCTCGTCTTCACCCCTCCACTTT.

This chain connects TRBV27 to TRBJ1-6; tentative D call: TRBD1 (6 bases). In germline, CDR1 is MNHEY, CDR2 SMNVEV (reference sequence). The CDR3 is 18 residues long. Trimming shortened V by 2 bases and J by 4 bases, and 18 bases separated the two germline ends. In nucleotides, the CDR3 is TGTGCCAGCAGTTTAAACCCCAGGGGATACGGATATAATTCACCCCTCCACTTT. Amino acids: CASSLNPRGYGYNSPLHF.

CDR3 nucleotide sequence: TGTGCCAGCAGCACTCACAGGGGGACTGAAGCTTTCTTT. It codes for CASSTHRGTEAFF. This chain joins TRBV6-4 and TRBJ1-1; TRBD1 aligns across 8 bases. This CDR3 has 13 amino acids. Germline CDR1 reads MRHNA; CDR2 reads SNTAGT. V lost 6 bases, J lost 5 bases, and 5 bases stayed unmatched.

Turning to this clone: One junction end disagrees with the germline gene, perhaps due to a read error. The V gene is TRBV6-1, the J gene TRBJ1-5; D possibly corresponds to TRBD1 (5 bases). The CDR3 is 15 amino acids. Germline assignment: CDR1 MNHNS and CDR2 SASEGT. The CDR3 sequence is CASSEGTLRGQPQHF. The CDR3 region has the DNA TGTGCCAGCAGCGAAGGCACACTTCGGGGGCAGCCCCAGCATTTT.

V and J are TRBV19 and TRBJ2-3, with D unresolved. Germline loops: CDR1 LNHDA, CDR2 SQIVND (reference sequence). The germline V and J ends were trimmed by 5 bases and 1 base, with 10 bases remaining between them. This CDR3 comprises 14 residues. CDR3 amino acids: CASSDRFGTDTQYF. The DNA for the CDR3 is TGTGCCAGTAGTGACCGATTCGGCACAGATACGCAGTATTTT.

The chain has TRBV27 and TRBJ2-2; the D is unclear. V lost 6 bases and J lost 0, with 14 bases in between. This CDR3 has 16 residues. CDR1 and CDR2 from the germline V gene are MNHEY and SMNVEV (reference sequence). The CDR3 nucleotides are TGTGCCAGCAGCCCCTGGGCTTACTCGAACACCGGGGAGCTGTTTTTT. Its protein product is CASSPWAYSNTGELFF.

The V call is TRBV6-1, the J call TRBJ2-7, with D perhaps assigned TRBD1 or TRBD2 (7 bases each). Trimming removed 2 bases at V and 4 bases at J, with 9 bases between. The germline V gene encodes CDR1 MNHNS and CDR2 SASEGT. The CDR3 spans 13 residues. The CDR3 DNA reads TGTGCCAGCAGTGAACAGGGGGGGTACGAGCAGTACTTC. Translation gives CASSEQGGYEQYF.

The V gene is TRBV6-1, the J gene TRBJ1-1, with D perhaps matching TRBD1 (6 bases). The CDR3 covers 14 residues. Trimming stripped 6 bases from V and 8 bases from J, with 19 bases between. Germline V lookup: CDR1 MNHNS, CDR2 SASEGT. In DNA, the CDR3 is TGTGCCAGCAGAGAGGGGGGACTGGGGCTCGAAGCTTTCTTT. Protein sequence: CASREGGLGLEAFF.

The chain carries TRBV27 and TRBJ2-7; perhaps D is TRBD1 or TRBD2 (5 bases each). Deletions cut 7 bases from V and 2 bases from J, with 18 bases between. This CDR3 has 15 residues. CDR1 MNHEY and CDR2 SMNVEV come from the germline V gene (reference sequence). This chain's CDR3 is CASTRRRGPAYEQYF. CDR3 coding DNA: TGTGCCAGCACAAGACGCCGGGGCCCCGCCTACGAGCAGTACTTC.

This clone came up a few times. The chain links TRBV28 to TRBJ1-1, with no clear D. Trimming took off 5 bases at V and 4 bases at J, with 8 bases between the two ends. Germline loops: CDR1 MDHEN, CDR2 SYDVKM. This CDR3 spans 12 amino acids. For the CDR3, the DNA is TGTGCCAGCAGTCCACCCACCACTGAAGCTTTCTTT. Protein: CASSPPTTEAFF.

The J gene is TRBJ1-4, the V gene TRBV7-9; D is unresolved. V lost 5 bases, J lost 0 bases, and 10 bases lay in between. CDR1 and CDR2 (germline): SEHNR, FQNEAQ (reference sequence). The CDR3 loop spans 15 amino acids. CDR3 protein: CASSPSEPTNEKLFF. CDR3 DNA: TGTGCCAGCAGCCCCTCAGAGCCAACTAATGAAAAACTGTTTTTT. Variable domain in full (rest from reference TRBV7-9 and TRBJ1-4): DTGVSQNPRHKITKRGQNVTFRCDPISEHNRLYWYRQTLGQGPEFLTYFQNEAQLEKSRLLSDRFSAERPKGSFSTLEIQRTEQGDSAMYLCASSPSEPTNEKLFFGSGTQLSVL.

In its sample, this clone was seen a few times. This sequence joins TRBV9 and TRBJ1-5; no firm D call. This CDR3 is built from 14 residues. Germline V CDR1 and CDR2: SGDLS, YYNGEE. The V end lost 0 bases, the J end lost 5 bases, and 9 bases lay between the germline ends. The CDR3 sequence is CASSVDGAYQPQHF. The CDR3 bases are TGTGCCAGCAGCGTAGACGGCGCCTATCAGCCCCAGCATTTT.

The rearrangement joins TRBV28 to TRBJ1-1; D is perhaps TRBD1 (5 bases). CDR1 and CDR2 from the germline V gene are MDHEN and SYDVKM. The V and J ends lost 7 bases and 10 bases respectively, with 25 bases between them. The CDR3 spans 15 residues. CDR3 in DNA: TGTGCCAGCACCCCATGGGGGGATGTGACGAAGGGAGCTTTCTTT. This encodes CASTPWGDVTKGAFF.

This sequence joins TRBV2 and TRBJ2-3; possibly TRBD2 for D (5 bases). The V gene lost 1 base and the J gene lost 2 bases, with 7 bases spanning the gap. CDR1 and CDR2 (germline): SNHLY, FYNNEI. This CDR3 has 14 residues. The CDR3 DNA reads TGTGCCAGCAGTGAAGTTCTAGCCACAGATACGCAGTATTTT. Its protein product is CASSEVLATDTQYF.

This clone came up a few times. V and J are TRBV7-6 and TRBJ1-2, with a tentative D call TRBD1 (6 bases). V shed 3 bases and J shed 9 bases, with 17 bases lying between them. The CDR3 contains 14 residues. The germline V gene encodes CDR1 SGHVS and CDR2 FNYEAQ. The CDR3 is CASSFSGQTSSYTF. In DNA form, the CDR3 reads TGTGCCAGCAGCTTCTCCGGACAGACCTCAAGCTACACCTTC.

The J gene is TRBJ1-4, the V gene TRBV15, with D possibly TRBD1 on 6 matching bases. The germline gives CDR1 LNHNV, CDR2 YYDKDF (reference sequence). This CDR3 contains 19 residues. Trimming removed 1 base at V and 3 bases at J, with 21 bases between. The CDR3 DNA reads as TGTGCCACCAGCAGAGTTTCCCCAGGGGAGGTTGTGGCTAATGAAAAACTGTTTTTT. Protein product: CATSRVSPGEVVANEKLFF.

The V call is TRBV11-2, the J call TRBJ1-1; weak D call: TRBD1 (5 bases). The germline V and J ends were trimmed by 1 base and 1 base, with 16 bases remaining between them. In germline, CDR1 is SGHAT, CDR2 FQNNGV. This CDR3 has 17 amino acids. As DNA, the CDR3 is TGTGCCAGCAGCTTAGTCACTGAGGGACTGTCGAACACTGAAGCTTTCTTT. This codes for CASSLVTEGLSNTEAFF.

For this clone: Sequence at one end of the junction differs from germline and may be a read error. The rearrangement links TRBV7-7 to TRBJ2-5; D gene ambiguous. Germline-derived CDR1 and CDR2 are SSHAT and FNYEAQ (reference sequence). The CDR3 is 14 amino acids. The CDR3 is CASSLVGLQETQYF. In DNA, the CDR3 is TGTGCTAGCAGCTTAGTGGGATTACAAGAGACCCAGTACTTC.

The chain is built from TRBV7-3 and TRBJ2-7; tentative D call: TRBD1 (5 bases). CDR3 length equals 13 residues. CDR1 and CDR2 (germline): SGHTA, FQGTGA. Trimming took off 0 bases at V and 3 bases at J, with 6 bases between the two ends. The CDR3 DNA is TGTGCCAGCAGCTTAACCAGGGACTACGAGCAGTACTTC. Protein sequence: CASSLTRDYEQYF.

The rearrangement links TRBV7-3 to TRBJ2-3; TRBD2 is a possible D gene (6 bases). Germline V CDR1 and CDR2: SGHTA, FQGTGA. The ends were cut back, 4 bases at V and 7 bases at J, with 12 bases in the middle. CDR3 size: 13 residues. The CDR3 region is CASSSSGRYTQYF. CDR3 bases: TGTGCCAGCAGCTCATCCGGGAGATATACGCAGTATTTT.

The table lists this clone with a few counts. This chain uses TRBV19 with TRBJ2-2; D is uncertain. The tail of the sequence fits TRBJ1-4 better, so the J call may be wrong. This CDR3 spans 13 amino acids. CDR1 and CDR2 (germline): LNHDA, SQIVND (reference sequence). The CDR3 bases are TGTGCCAGTAGTATACCGCGCGGTCAAAAACTGTTTTTT. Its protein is CASSIPRGQKLFF.